What follows are 20 T cell receptor beta chains derived from one specimen sequenced in a study of human T cells and chemical hapten exposure. TCRdb independently ran MiXCR on the RACE reads; one entry per CDR3 protein. The sample lists 100,000 or so distinct CDR3 sequences; about 10% were seen once. Time point specified: patch test 1, 2 weeks after DPC sensitization. Treatment specified: therapeutic diphenylcyclopropenone sensitization with weekly scalp DPC. Specimen: whole blood, collected in connection with sensitization to the hapten diphenylcyclopropenone (DPC). The source is a middle-aged man with alopecia areata. Some clones in this sample may be carry-over from other donors' samples.

The chain joins TRBV18 to TRBJ2-7; TRBD1 matches 8 bases. The CDR3 spans 20 residues. Germline V gene lookup returns CDR1 KGHSH and CDR2 LQKENI. Trimming removed 2 bases from V and 0 bases from J; junction bases left unmatched: 18. CDR3 nucleotide sequence: TGTGCCAGCTCACCAAGGGGGCCAACGGCAGGGGGCCAGAGCTCCTACGAGCAGTACGTC. It translates to CASSPRGPTAGGQSSYEQYV.

The table lists this clonotype with a few counts. The J gene is TRBJ2-5, the V gene TRBV27; 7 nucleotides line up with TRBD1. Germline CDR1 is MNHEY and CDR2 is SMNVEV (reference sequence). CDR3 size: 15 residues. J lost 5 bases, V lost 6 bases, and 12 bases had no gene match. The CDR3 nucleotides read TGTGCCAGCAGACCTAGGGAACAGGGGTTCGAGACCCAGTACTTC. Amino acid sequence: CASRPREQGFETQYF.

The chain carries TRBV2 and TRBJ1-3; D gene ambiguous. V was trimmed by 6 bases and J by 0 bases, leaving 12 bases between them. Germline V CDR1 and CDR2: SNHLY, FYNNEI. This CDR3 region has 15 residues. The DNA of the CDR3 is TGTGCCAGCAGCGGTGACGGACCCTCTGGAAACACCATATATTTT. Translating it yields CASSGDGPSGNTIYF.

This clonotype was counted between two and nine times. V is TRBV20-1 and J is TRBJ1-3; D unresolved. Between the trimmed V and J ends, which lost 4 bases and 9 bases, there was a span of 19 bases. The CDR3 covers 14 residues. Germline CDR1 is DFQATT and CDR2 is SNEGSKA (reference sequence). This chain's CDR3 is CSAIWQSGRLTIYF. The DNA for the CDR3 is TGCAGTGCTATATGGCAGAGCGGTCGGCTCACCATATATTTT.

The V and J genes are TRBV5-6 and TRBJ2-7; TRBD1 agrees at 9 bases. The CDR3 is made up of 14 amino acids. The V and J ends lost 4 bases and 6 bases, in that order; junction bases with no gene match: 8. Germline values: CDR1 SGHDT, CDR2 YYEEEE. CDR3 DNA sequence: TGTGCCAGCAGCCCGGGACAGGGTTTCCGCGAGCAGTACGTC. Translated: CASSPGQGFREQYV.

This clonotype was seen a few times. The V and J genes are TRBV20-1 and TRBJ2-3; D remains unclear. With 6 bases removed from V and 4 bases from J, the gap between germline ends came to 14 bases. This CDR3 region has 13 residues. Germline assignment: CDR1 DFQATT and CDR2 SNEGSKA (reference sequence). Written as DNA, the CDR3 is TGCAGTGCATCGTACCAAGGAGCAGATACGCAGTATTTT. Residues: CSASYQGADTQYF.

This clonotype was recorded a few times. This chain connects TRBV10-3 to TRBJ2-3; 9 nucleotides match TRBD1. The CDR3 runs 16 residues. Germline CDR1 and CDR2: ENHRY and SYGVKD. Unmatched junction bases numbered 10, after V lost 5 bases and J lost 4 bases. CDR3 in amino acids: CAISQGQGVRADTQYF. DNA of the CDR3: TGTGCCATCAGTCAGGGACAGGGAGTACGGGCAGATACGCAGTATTTT.

The chain couples TRBV4-2 to TRBJ2-1, with D tentatively TRBD1 or TRBD2 (5 bases each). There are 17 residues in the CDR3. Germline CDR1 reads LGHNA; CDR2 reads YNFKEQ. Trimming removed 2 bases from V and 5 bases from J, with 19 bases in between. The CDR3 DNA follows: TGTGCCAGCAGCCAACACCACGGGATTGGGGGAAACAATGAGCAGTTCTTC. Translated: CASSQHHGIGGNNEQFF.

This clonotype was found many times. This chain uses TRBV20-1 with TRBJ2-3, with TRBD1 identical over 8 bases. CDR1 is DFQATT and CDR2 is SNEGSKA in the germline V gene (reference sequence). CDR3 length: 14 amino acids. J lost 2 bases, V lost 7 bases, and 8 bases had no gene match. CDR3 sequence: CSVARGPNTDTQYF. DNA of the CDR3: TGCAGTGTGGCCAGGGGGCCTAACACAGATACGCAGTATTTT.

Ten or more counts support this clonotype. The chain combines TRBV20-1 with TRBJ1-5; possibly TRBD1 for D (5 bases). Between the trimmed V and J ends, which lost 3 bases and 9 bases, there was a span of 18 bases. The CDR3 is 14 residues long. Germline assignment: CDR1 DFQATT and CDR2 SNEGSKA (reference sequence). The CDR3 DNA reads as TGCAGTGCTAGGATCAGGGAGGGGCGTGGGCCCCAGCATTTT. Translating gives CSARIREGRGPQHF.

The chain combines TRBV30 with TRBJ2-7; the D gene is possibly TRBD2 (5 bases). Deletions cut 0 bases from V and 6 bases from J, with 12 bases between. CDR1 is GTSNPN and CDR2 is SVGIG in the germline V gene (reference sequence). The CDR3 contains 13 residues. CDR3: CAWSVRLEGEQYF. The DNA of the CDR3 is TGTGCCTGGAGTGTGAGGCTAGAGGGCGAGCAGTACTTC. The full variable domain, completed using reference TRBV30 and TRBJ2-7, is SQTIHQWPATLVQPVGSPLSLECTVEGTSNPNLYWYRQAAGRGLQLLFYSVGIGQISSEVPQNLSASRPQDRQFILSSKKLLLSDSGFYLCAWSVRLEGEQYFGPGTRLTVT.

The chain employs TRBV10-3 and TRBJ1-4; D might be TRBD1 (6 bases). The ends were cut back, 7 bases at V and 6 bases at J, with 12 bases in the middle. Germline assignment: CDR1 ENHRY and CDR2 SYGVKD. This CDR3 has 13 amino acids. CDR3 nucleotide sequence: TGTGCCATCACCAACAGACAGGATGAAAAACTGTTTTTT. Its translation is CAITNRQDEKLFF.

This clonotype was observed a few times. The V and J genes are TRBV28 and TRBJ1-2; D uncertain. Trimming removed 1 base from V and 10 bases from J, with 13 bases in between. The CDR3 loop spans 13 amino acids. The germline gives CDR1 MDHEN, CDR2 SYDVKM. CDR3 loop: CASSLSRNQYYTF. The CDR3 DNA reads as TGTGCCAGCAGTTTATCCCGGAATCAATACTACACCTTC.

There are many counts of this clonotype. The chain combines TRBV3-1 with TRBJ1-2; 8 bases are a match to TRBD1. CDR1 LGHDT and CDR2 YNNKEL come from the germline V gene (reference sequence). With V trimmed by 3 bases and J by 4 bases, 7 bases remained unmatched. The CDR3 is 15 residues long. Here the CDR3 DNA reads TGTGCCAGCAGCCAGACGACAGGGGACGCCTATGGCTACACCTTC. As protein: CASSQTTGDAYGYTF.

A few counts support this clonotype. The chain has TRBV27 and TRBJ2-1; a weak D match, TRBD2 (6 bases). This CDR3 contains 14 residues. The germline gives CDR1 MNHEY, CDR2 SMNVEV (reference sequence). V was clipped by 3 bases and J by 9 bases, with 15 bases between them. In nucleotides, the CDR3 is TGTGCCAGCAGTTTGCCGGGAGAGGTGGCTGAGCAGTTCTTC. Encoded protein: CASSLPGEVAEQFF.

This clonotype has only a few counts. The rearrangement links TRBV5-1 to TRBJ1-3, with 10 bases aligning to TRBD1. This CDR3 is built from 15 residues. The V gene end was trimmed by 5 bases and the J gene end by 4 bases; junction bases not matched to a gene: 6. Germline values: CDR1 SGHRS, CDR2 YFSETQ. The CDR3 sequence is CASRDDRGHGNTIYF. The CDR3 DNA reads TGCGCCAGCAGGGATGACAGGGGGCACGGAAACACCATATATTTT. The complete variable domain, with remaining parts taken from reference TRBV5-1 and TRBJ1-3, reads KAGVTQTPRYLIKTRGQQVTLSCSPISGHRSVSWYQQTPGQGLQFLFEYFSETQRNKGNFPGRFSGRQFSNSRSEMNVSTLELGDSALYLCASRDDRGHGNTIYFGEGSWLTVV.

This clonotype occurred many times. This chain links TRBV4-1 with TRBJ2-1; D gene uncertain. Germline CDR1 is MGHRA and CDR2 is YSYEKL. There are 14 residues in the CDR3. Deletions cut 1 base from V and 8 bases from J, with 12 bases between. The CDR3 loop is CASSQGPGSYEQFF. The CDR3 DNA sequence: TGCGCCAGCAGCCAAGGCCCCGGGTCCTATGAGCAGTTCTTC.

V is TRBV20-1 and J is TRBJ2-5; D gene unclear. The CDR3 loop spans 14 amino acids. Trimming took 0 bases from V and 0 from J, leaving 8 bases between them. Germline loops: CDR1 DFQATT, CDR2 SNEGSKA (reference sequence). This CDR3 is CSARDRRDQETQYF. The DNA for the CDR3 is TGCAGTGCTAGAGATAGACGGGACCAAGAGACCCAGTACTTC.

This clonotype was counted a few times. The rearrangement uses TRBV7-8 and TRBJ2-2, with unresolved D. The CDR3 has 14 amino acids. V gave up 1 base and J gave up 3 bases, with 6 bases separating them. Germline V gene lookup returns CDR1 SGHVS and CDR2 FQNEAQ. CDR3 loop: CASSLGDYTGELFF. For the CDR3, the DNA is TGTGCCAGCAGCTTAGGAGATTACACCGGGGAGCTGTTTTTT.

A few counts support this clonotype. The chain joins TRBV4-3 to TRBJ2-2; TRBD1 agrees at 8 bases. V lost 0 bases to trimming and J lost 6 bases; unmatched junction nucleotides: 3. Germline V gene lookup returns CDR1 LGHNA and CDR2 YSLEER. This CDR3 is built from 15 residues. The CDR3 protein is CASSQEGTGAGELFF. The DNA for the CDR3 is TGCGCCAGCAGCCAAGAGGGGACAGGCGCCGGGGAGCTGTTTTTT.